This T cell receptor beta chain was sequenced in a study of regulatory T cells in long-lasting Graves disease. Points from the study as a whole: Sampling was limited to peripheral blood rather than thyroid tissue.

Germline assignment: CDR1 LGHDT and CDR2 YNNKEL (reference sequence). After removal of 7 bases from V and 1 base from J, the junction contained 0 bases not matched to a gene. The CDR3 has 13 amino acids. The table lists this clonotype with many counts. Its antigen is not known. Relying on iRepertoire HTBI primers and Arm-PCR of CDR3 regions, the team built TCR beta libraries. TCRdb recomputed calls from the multiplex PCR reads with MiXCR, one row per CDR3 protein. The sample includes 420,000 or so distinct CDR3 sequences, about a sixth seen only once; the top ten take about a quarter. Documented time point: newly diagnosed GD, antithyroid drugs for less than 3 months. Scientists built the TCR library using RNA that was extracted from PBMCs. These same data were also listed under a study on T cells in Graves' hyperthyroidism and ophthalmopathy. That work states: Patients between 18 and 65 years old had hyperthyroidism, newly diagnosed and lasting under 2 months. Ophthalmopathy cases were set apart from stable hyperthyroidism by a 13 V-J model.

This sequence joins TRBV3-1 and TRBJ1-4, with 7 bases that match TRBD1. The material was peripheral blood mononuclear cells (PBMCs), obtained at new diagnosis, from a patient treated with antithyroid drugs. This receptor was identified in a woman in her late teens or twenties with Graves disease. This CDR3 is CASNRGTNEKLFF. CDR3 coding DNA: TGTGCCAGCAACAGGGGAACTAATGAAAAACTGTTTTTT.